The 30 T cell receptor beta chains below come from one sample, sequenced in a study of human T cells and chemical hapten exposure. The time point here: pre-sensitization, week 0. Treatment given: therapeutic diphenylcyclopropenone sensitization with weekly scalp DPC. TCRdb redid the calling of the RACE reads with MiXCR, one entry per CDR3 protein. The repertoire has 350,000 to 400,000 distinct CDR3 sequences, approximately 5.1% of them found once; the top ten carry 2% to 3%. This specimen was whole blood, taken in connection with sensitization to the hapten diphenylcyclopropenone (DPC). All receptors derive from a woman aged 45-59 years with alopecia areata. Some clones in this sample may be carry-over from other donors' samples.

This clonotype was counted between two and nine times. The gene calls are TRBV5-1 and TRBJ1-5, with a possible D match to TRBD1 (6 bases). CDR1 and CDR2 (germline): SGHRS, YFSETQ. The CDR3 has 14 amino acids. The V and J ends lost 3 bases and 6 bases respectively, with 13 bases between them. CDR3 in amino acids: CASSSGTSGQPQHF. DNA for the CDR3: TGCGCCAGCAGCTCGGGGACATCTGGTCAGCCCCAGCATTTT. Based on the CDR3 plus reference TRBV5-1 and TRBJ1-5, the full variable domain is KAGVTQTPRYLIKTRGQQVTLSCSPISGHRSVSWYQQTPGQGLQFLFEYFSETQRNKGNFPGRFSGRQFSNSRSEMNVSTLELGDSALYLCASSSGTSGQPQHFGDGTRLSIL.

The chain uses TRBV6-5 and TRBJ1-4; TRBD1 aligns across 9 bases. CDR1 is MNHEY, CDR2 SVGAGI, per germline. Germline trimming cut 6 bases from V and 8 bases from J; bases unmatched to any gene: 7. This CDR3 spans 14 amino acids. The CDR3 sequence is CASRQGAREEKLFF. The CDR3, as DNA: TGTGCCAGCAGACAGGGGGCGCGGGAGGAAAAACTGTTTTTT.

This clonotype was detected ten times or more. This chain uses TRBV2 with TRBJ1-2; 12 bases line up with TRBD1. The junction had 9 bases not matched to a gene; V was cut back by 8 bases and J by 2 bases. The germline V gene has CDR1 SNHLY and CDR2 FYNNEI. This CDR3 contains 16 residues. The CDR3 DNA is TGTGCCAGCGGGGGACAGGGGGCAGGTATCAACTATGGCTACACCTTC. Its protein is CASGGQGAGINYGYTF.

This clonotype has a count of ten or more. J is TRBJ2-1 and V is TRBV6-2 or TRBV6-3; D is uncertain. Between the trimmed V and J ends, which lost 2 bases and 2 bases, there was a span of 4 bases. This CDR3 comprises 13 residues. Germline CDR1 reads MNHEY; CDR2 reads SVGEGT. In nucleotides, the CDR3 is TGTGCCAGCAGTTACCTTACCTACAATGAGCAGTTCTTC. Amino acids: CASSYLTYNEQFF.

This clonotype was counted at least ten times. The chain joins TRBV15 to TRBJ2-1, with 10 bases matching TRBD1. The ends lost 5 bases at V and 8 bases at J; junction bases unmatched: 6. CDR3 length: 14 residues. Germline loops: CDR1 LNHNV, CDR2 YYDKDF (reference sequence). The CDR3 is CATSDRDRGYEQFF. CDR3 bases: TGTGCCACCAGCGACCGGGACAGGGGTTATGAGCAGTTCTTC. Together with reference TRBV15 and TRBJ2-1, the CDR3 gives the full variable domain: DAMVIQNPRYQVTQFGKPVTLSCSQTLNHNVMYWYQQKSSQAPKLLFHYYDKDFNNEADTPDNFQSRRPNTSFCFLDIRSPGLGDTAMYLCATSDRDRGYEQFFGPGTRLTVL.

In DNA, the CDR3 is TGCAGCGCCTGGACGGGTAAAGCTTTCTTT. Amino acids: CSAWTGKAFF. The chain joins TRBV29-1 to TRBJ1-1; D unresolved. Deletions cut 7 bases from V and 9 bases from J, with 12 bases between. Germline V lookup: CDR1 SQVTM, CDR2 ANQGSEA. CDR3 size: 10 residues.

This clonotype occurred a few times. The chain employs TRBV5-1 and TRBJ1-2, with D hard to call. Germline assignment: CDR1 SGHRS and CDR2 YFSETQ. This CDR3 region has 15 residues. V lost 0 bases and J lost 1, with 10 bases in between. The CDR3 reads CASSLGKEGNYGYTF. The CDR3 region has the DNA TGCGCCAGCAGCTTGGGGAAAGAGGGTAACTATGGCTACACCTTC.

The sample holds many counts of this clonotype. The chain joins TRBV7-6 to TRBJ2-1, with a possible D match to TRBD2 (5 bases). The CDR3 is 15 amino acids. CDR1 is SGHVS, CDR2 FNYEAQ, per germline. Trimming stripped 7 bases from V and 3 bases from J, with 16 bases between. DNA for the CDR3: TGTGCCAGCACCTCTTCTAGAGGGAACTACAATGAGCAGTTCTTC. It is translated as CASTSSRGNYNEQFF. The full variable domain, rest sourced from reference TRBV7-6 and TRBJ2-1, is GAGVSQSPRYKVTKRGQDVALRCDPISGHVSLYWYRQALGQGPEFLTYFNYEAQQDKSGLPNDRFSAERPEGSISTLTIQRTEQRDSAMYRCASTSSRGNYNEQFFGPGTRLTVL.

The V gene is TRBV7-9, the J gene TRBJ2-1; D possibly uses TRBD1 or TRBD2 (5 bases each). Germline V gene data show CDR1 as SEHNR and CDR2 as FQNEAQ (reference sequence). This CDR3 contains 15 residues. The V end was cut by 4 bases, the J end by 2 bases, with 12 bases between. This CDR3 is CASSSGPITYNEQFF. CDR3 nucleotides: TGTGCCAGCAGCTCGGGACCCATTACCTACAATGAGCAGTTCTTC.

The table lists this clonotype with many counts. The chain has TRBV5-1 and TRBJ1-1, with 9 bases identical to TRBD1. This CDR3 spans 15 amino acids. V shed 4 bases and J 5 bases; nucleotides not matched to a gene: 9. Germline CDR1 reads SGHRS; CDR2 reads YFSETQ. CDR3 coding DNA: TGCGCCAGCAGCCGTGACAGGGGGATGGTTACTGAAGCTTTCTTT. Amino acid sequence: CASSRDRGMVTEAFF.

This clonotype has a count of ten or more. This sequence joins TRBV7-2 and TRBJ2-5; 12 bases map to TRBD2. V trimming: 5 bases; J trimming: 5 bases; junction bases outside the gene matches: 18. The CDR3 consists of 19 residues. Germline CDR1 SGHTA, CDR2 FQGNSA. For the CDR3, the DNA is TGTGCCAGCAGCCAATCCAAGAGGTTGCTAGCGGGAGGGCATGAGACCCAGTACTTC. It encodes CASSQSKRLLAGGHETQYF.

This clonotype showed up many times. The chain combines TRBV28 with TRBJ1-2; the D gene is possibly TRBD1 (5 bases). This CDR3 contains 11 residues. Germline V lookup: CDR1 MDHEN, CDR2 SYDVKM. Trimming took off 3 bases at V and 6 bases at J, with 5 bases between the two ends. The CDR3 region has the DNA TGTGCCAGCAGTTTGACAGATGGCTACACCTTC. Its translation: CASSLTDGYTF.

Concerning this clonotype: A read error may be the cause here, since a much bigger clone is one base away. The CDR3 loop reads CASSRNPGTGGGESQYF. The CDR3 nucleotides read TGTGCCAGCAGCCGTAACCCTGGGACAGGGGGCGGAGAGTCCCAGTACTTC. This rearrangement joins TRBV7-9 to TRBJ2-5, with 12 bases matching TRBD1. Germline assignment: CDR1 SEHNR and CDR2 FQNEAQ (reference sequence). This CDR3 contains 17 residues.

There are many counts of this clonotype. This rearrangement joins TRBV5-1 to TRBJ2-4, with 7 bases aligning to TRBD2. V lost 0 bases, J lost 4 bases, and 13 bases stayed unmatched. The CDR3 contains 18 residues. In germline, CDR1 is SGHRS, CDR2 YFSETQ. The CDR3 DNA is TGCGCCAGCAGCTTGGCCGCCCCGGTCGAGCGGGGAAAAAACATTCAGTACTTC. Translating it yields CASSLAAPVERGKNIQYF.

Ten or more counts support this clonotype. The chain uses TRBV3-1 and TRBJ2-7, with 7 bases that match TRBD1. The germline V gene encodes CDR1 LGHDT and CDR2 YNNKEL (reference sequence). J gave up 0 bases and V 0 bases, and 2 bases lay outside the gene matches. This CDR3 is 15 amino acids long. CDR3 residues: CASSQEAGGSYEQYF. The CDR3 DNA sequence: TGTGCCAGCAGCCAAGAGGCAGGGGGCTCCTACGAGCAGTACTTC.

This clonotype was counted at least ten times. The V gene is TRBV30, the J gene TRBJ1-1; 10 nucleotides align to TRBD1. The V segment lost 4 bases and the J segment 7 bases; nucleotides outside the gene matches: 6. CDR1 and CDR2 from the germline V gene are GTSNPN and SVGIG (reference sequence). CDR3 length: 13 amino acids. CDR3: CAWKTGGWDEAFF. The CDR3 DNA sequence: TGTGCCTGGAAGACAGGGGGCTGGGATGAAGCTTTCTTT.

In its sample, this clonotype was seen many times. The rearrangement joins TRBV14 to TRBJ2-3, with D hard to call. The CDR3 consists of 14 residues. V was cut by 0 bases and J by 4 bases, with 8 bases left in between. The V gene's germline CDR1 is SGHDN and CDR2 FVKESK. CDR3 residues: CASSQDRSADTQYF. The CDR3 DNA follows: TGTGCCAGCAGCCAAGATAGAAGCGCAGATACGCAGTATTTT.

Ten or more counts support this clonotype. The chain joins TRBV9 to TRBJ2-7; possibly TRBD2 for D (6 bases). This CDR3 is 14 amino acids long. Germline V gene sequence: CDR1 SGDLS, CDR2 YYNGEE. V shed 5 bases and J shed 5 bases, with 17 bases lying between them. The CDR3 protein is CASSSAGGRDEQYF. For the CDR3, the DNA is TGTGCCAGCAGTTCAGCGGGCGGCCGGGACGAGCAGTACTTC.

This chain joins TRBV13 and TRBJ1-4, with D perhaps TRBD1 (6 bases). Trimming cost V 5 bases and J 8 bases, with 15 bases left between them. The CDR3 covers 14 residues. Germline loops: CDR1 PRHDT, CDR2 FYEKMQ (reference sequence). The CDR3 protein is CASSPRGGGEKLFF. The CDR3 DNA sequence: TGTGCCAGCAGCCCCCGAGGGGGAGGGGAAAAACTGTTTTTT.

This clonotype was found many times. CDR3 bases: TGTGCCAGCAGCGGCCGGGACAGGGCCACAGATACGCAGTATTTT. This sequence encodes CASSGRDRATDTQYF. The gene calls are TRBV7-8 and TRBJ2-3; 9 bases align to TRBD1. The CDR3 totals 15 residues. Germline V lookup: CDR1 SGHVS, CDR2 FQNEAQ. The ends lost 5 bases at V and 2 bases at J; junction bases unmatched: 5. Using reference TRBV7-8 and TRBJ2-3 for the parts outside the CDR3, the full variable domain is GAGVSQSPRYKVAKRGQDVALRCDPISGHVSLFWYQQALGQGPEFLTYFQNEAQLDKSGLPSDRFFAERPEGSVSTLKIQRTQQEDSAVYLCASSGRDRATDTQYFGPGTRLTVL.

This clonotype was observed at least ten times. The CDR3 coding sequence is TGCAGCGCAACAGCTACTGGAAACACCATATATTTT. Amino acids: CSATATGNTIYF. The gene calls are TRBV29-1 and TRBJ1-3; D is ambiguous. V shed 7 bases and J shed 2 bases, with 9 bases lying between them. The CDR3 has 12 amino acids. Germline V CDR1 and CDR2: SQVTM, ANQGSEA. The entire variable domain, with the rest obtained from reference TRBV29-1 and TRBJ1-3, is as follows: SAVISQKPSRDICQRGTSLTIQCQVDSQVTMMFWYRQQPGQSLTLIATANQGSEATYESGFVIDKFPISRPNLTFSTLTVSNMSPEDSSIYLCSATATGNTIYFGEGSWLTVV.

This clonotype was recorded a few times. The chain joins TRBV7-2 to TRBJ2-1; D gene ambiguous. Germline values: CDR1 SGHTA, CDR2 FQGNSA. V lost 1 base and J 0 bases, leaving 7 bases between the germline ends. The CDR3 sequence is 15 residues long. The CDR3: CASSLEESSYNEQFF. The DNA for the CDR3 is TGTGCCAGCAGCTTAGAAGAGAGCTCCTACAATGAGCAGTTCTTC.

At least ten counts were recorded for this clonotype. The rearrangement links TRBV7-9 to TRBJ2-7; maybe TRBD2 (6 bases). CDR1 and CDR2 from the germline V gene are SEHNR and FQNEAQ (reference sequence). CDR3 length: 15 residues. V was trimmed by 5 bases and J by 2 bases, leaving 16 bases between them. The CDR3 bases are TGTGCCAGCAGCCACCCGGGACTTTCACCCTACGAGCAGTACTTC. This translates into CASSHPGLSPYEQYF.

The rearrangement uses TRBV20-1 and TRBJ2-5; TRBD2 aligns across 10 bases. With V trimmed by 0 bases and J by 5 bases, 3 bases remained unmatched. CDR1 is DFQATT and CDR2 is SNEGSKA in the germline V gene (reference sequence). The CDR3 contains 14 residues. The CDR3, as DNA: TGCAGTGCTAGAGAACTAGCGGGAATGGAGACCCAGTACTTC. Translating gives CSARELAGMETQYF.

The chain combines TRBV5-1 with TRBJ2-5, with a weak D call TRBD1 (6 bases). CDR3 length: 16 residues. V was clipped by 5 bases and J by 3 bases, with 20 bases between them. Germline V gene sequence: CDR1 SGHRS, CDR2 YFSETQ. Here the CDR3 reads CASRIGLGPGEETQYF. CDR3 bases: TGCGCCAGCAGGATTGGATTGGGTCCAGGGGAAGAGACCCAGTACTTC.

This clonotype came up many times. This CDR3 is CASTTRTSGAQETQYF. CDR3 nucleotide sequence: TGTGCCAGCACCACGAGGACTAGCGGGGCCCAAGAGACCCAGTACTTC. The rearrangement links TRBV6-6 to TRBJ2-5; 12 bases line up with TRBD2. With V trimmed by 7 bases and J by 1 base, 7 bases remained unmatched. The CDR3 contains 16 residues. Germline V lookup: CDR1 MNHNY, CDR2 SVGAGI (reference sequence).

This clonotype was counted at least ten times. This chain joins TRBV20-1 and TRBJ2-1, with 7 bases fitting TRBD1. The CDR3 is made up of 12 amino acids. Germline V gene data show CDR1 as DFQATT and CDR2 as SNEGSKA (reference sequence). V lost 3 bases to trimming and J lost 4 bases; unmatched junction nucleotides: 0. The CDR3 coding sequence is TGCAGTGCTAGGGGACAGTACAATGAGCAGTTCTTC. Translating gives CSARGQYNEQFF.

The sample holds many counts of this clonotype. The V call is TRBV4-2, the J call TRBJ2-3, with D hard to call. V dropped 2 bases and J dropped 0 bases, with 9 bases sitting between them. The CDR3 is made up of 15 amino acids. From germline, CDR1 is LGHNA and CDR2 YNFKEQ. The CDR3 sequence is CASSQTSTSTDTQYF. In nucleotides, the CDR3 is TGTGCCAGCAGCCAAACTTCTACCAGCACAGATACGCAGTATTTT.

The chain combines TRBV18 with TRBJ2-3; 10 nucleotides agree with TRBD1. Germline-derived CDR1 and CDR2 are KGHSH and LQKENI. This CDR3 is 17 amino acids long. J was trimmed by 3 bases and V by 6 bases; bases with no gene match: 12. For the CDR3, the DNA is TGTGCCAGCTCCCGGCCGGGACAGGGGATTGGTACAGATACGCAGTATTTT. Amino acids: CASSRPGQGIGTDTQYF. Combining the CDR3 with reference TRBV18 and TRBJ2-3 gives the whole variable domain NAGVMQNPRHLVRRRGQEARLRCSPMKGHSHVYWYRQLPEEGLKFMVYLQKENIIDESGMPKERFSAEFPKEGPSILRIQQVVRGDSAAYFCASSRPGQGIGTDTQYFGPGTRLTVL.

V gene TRBV27 combines with J gene TRBJ2-7; TRBD2 might be the D (5 bases). This CDR3 is 14 amino acids long. V was pared by 4 bases and J by 6 bases, with 16 bases between. Germline CDR1 is MNHEY and CDR2 is SMNVEV (reference sequence). CDR3 sequence reads: CASSSAPLDFEQYF. The DNA of the CDR3 is TGTGCCAGCAGTTCCGCTCCACTAGATTTCGAGCAGTACTTC.